The clone carrying this T cell receptor (beta chain) was seen a few times. What it binds is unknown. The entry originates in a study of cytomegalovirus exposure and HLA in healthy donors. Germline V gene sequence: CDR1 KGHSH, CDR2 LQKENI. The length of the CDR3 is 14 residues. V lost 3 bases and J lost 1, with 9 bases in between. In the PCR, 60 Vbeta and 13 Jbeta primers were used. Produced via immunoSEQ multiplex PCR; TCRdb's table is partial and in-frame only. The sample contains 99,000 or so clones, 12% of which appear only once. Overall study findings and caveats: An analysis done earlier found most TCR beta V segments productive about 90% or about 30% of the time. The authors later linked a missense DCLRE1C variant to TCR beta V- and J-gene trimming.

This chain uses TRBV18 with TRBJ1-1; D unresolved. Material: PBMCs. This receptor was obtained from a man in his forties in good health and CMV-seropositive. CDR3 residues: CASSPVGENTEAFF. CDR3 bases: TGTGCCAGCTCACCCGTGGGAGAGAACACTGAAGCTTTCTTT.